This TCR beta chain was profiled in a study of blood T cell repertoires in COVID-19. Recruitment covered roughly 24 US areas and drew participants whose ages spanned roughly 18 to 100 years. Assignments of participants to cohorts depended upon their own reported clinical history. Cohort 3 donors were reported recovered after two negative PCRs, clearance, or symptom resolution. As handled by the study authors: Cell counts per sample came from amplifying reference gene primers. Sequencing used immunoSEQ multiplex PCR; TCRdb keeps in-frame clones, though not all of them. V, J and clone size are those of that table, while D and trimming were read from the DNA. The data contain approximately 170,000 clones, 80% of them singletons. Per germline, CDR1 SQVTM and CDR2 ANQGSEA. V gave up 7 bases and J gave up 9 bases; unmatched junction bases: 11. CDR3 length: 14 amino acids.

The TCR comes from a man aged 40-50 years who had recovered from COVID-19. The chain is built from TRBV29-1 and TRBJ2-1; TRBD2 agrees at 11 bases. Sequences were obtained from PBMCs or T cells enriched from blood (not recorded which). CDR3 in amino acids: CSADLAGGGIEQFF. Here the CDR3 DNA reads TGCAGCGCAGACCTAGCGGGGGGCGGGATTGAGCAGTTCTTC.